What follows describes a single T cell receptor beta chain. Its antigen is not known. This CDR3 is 13 amino acids long. Per the germline V gene, CDR1 is SNHLY and CDR2 is FYNNEI. Between the trimmed V and J ends, which lost 0 bases and 6 bases, there was a span of 7 bases. This record belongs to a study of T cell repertoires in cytomegalovirus infection. Background on the study: Public TCR beta signatures marked donors with CMV infection and the matching HLA. Study outcomes and limitations: CMV-specific HLA-C-restricted TCR beta clonotypes dominated the ex vivo response. Identification of carriers of CMV plus the relevant HLA was achieved through cumulative public TCR beta family frequency.

TCRdb used MiXCR to reprocess the reads, holding one entry per CDR3 protein. This table has some 250,000 distinct CDR3 sequences, roughly 10% appearing once. The gene calls are TRBV2 and TRBJ2-3; either TRBD1 or TRBD2 may fit D (5 bases each). The clonotype originates from a human donor in good health (CMV status not recorded). Some clones in this sample may be carry-over from other donors' samples. Sample: PBMCs. The CDR3 nucleotides are TGTGCCAGCAGTGAAGCGGGGGTTGATACGCAGTATTTT. Encoded protein: CASSEAGVDTQYF.